A selection of T cell receptor beta chains follows, all from one sample in a study of blood T cell repertoires in COVID-19. Method: immunoSEQ multiplex PCR; TCRdb's copy keeps in-frame clones and lacks some. The sample contains about 17,000 clones, about nine tenths of which appear only once. Sequenced input: peripheral blood. These receptors all come from a human donor with active COVID-19. The donor label of this sample is uncertain. The CDR3 runs from the conserved cysteine through the conserved F or W. The D gene is left open where the match is weak. The size field is filled for only some rows; it gives once, few, many or a size class.

V gene: TRBV6-5; clone size: -; J gene: TRBJ1-5; D gene: -; CDR3 DNA: TGTGCCAGCAGTTACTCCCCAGGGGGCAATCAGCCCCAGCATTTT; CDR3 protein: CASSYSPGGNQPQHF
V gene: TRBV5-1; clone size: -; J gene: TRBJ2-3; D gene: -; CDR3 DNA: TGCGCCAGCAGCTTGCAGGGGAGCACAGATACGCAGTATTTT; CDR3 protein: CASSLQGSTDTQYF
V gene: TRBV5-1; clone size: once; J gene: TRBJ2-3; D gene: -; CDR3 DNA: TGCGCCAGCAGCCCAATGGGCTTAAGCACAGATACGCAGTATTTT; CDR3 protein: CASSPMGLSTDTQYF
V gene: TRBV4-1; clone size: -; J gene: TRBJ1-4; D gene: -; CDR3 DNA: TGCGCCAGCAGCCTCAGGCCATCTGCAACTAATGAAAAACTGTTTTTT; CDR3 protein: CASSLRPSATNEKLFF
V gene: TRBV13; clone size: once; J gene: TRBJ1-1; D gene: -; CDR3 DNA: TGTGCCAGCAGCTTAGACAGGAACACTGAAGCTTTCTTT; CDR3 protein: CASSLDRNTEAFF
V gene: TRBV29-1; clone size: -; J gene: TRBJ2-3; D gene: -; CDR3 DNA: TGCAGCGTCCCTAATCCGGACGGGGTTACCGCTACGCAGTATTTT; CDR3 protein: CSVPNPDGVTATQYF
V gene: TRBV20-1; clone size: -; J gene: TRBJ2-3; D gene: -; CDR3 DNA: TGCAGTGCTAGTCTCCTAGTCACAGATACGCAGTATTTT; CDR3 protein: CSASLLVTDTQYF
V gene: TRBV15; clone size: -; J gene: TRBJ2-5; D gene: -; CDR3 DNA: TGTGCCACCAGCAGAGATCCCGGAGTCCAAGAGACCCAGTACTTC; CDR3 protein: CATSRDPGVQETQYF
V gene: TRBV6-6; clone size: -; J gene: TRBJ2-7; D gene: -; CDR3 DNA: TGTGCCAGCAGTTACACTACTGCTACGGGTGAGCAGTACTTC; CDR3 protein: CASSYTTATGEQYF
V gene: TRBV25-1; clone size: -; J gene: TRBJ2-6; D gene: TRBD1; CDR3 DNA: TGTGCCAGCAGTGACAACCTCGGGACAGCCGGGGCCAACGTCCTGACTTTC; CDR3 protein: CASSDNLGTAGANVLTF
V gene: TRBV5-1; clone size: -; J gene: TRBJ1-2; D gene: -; CDR3 DNA: TGCGCCAGCAGCTCACAGGATACCCTCTATGGCTACACCTTC; CDR3 protein: CASSSQDTLYGYTF
V gene: TRBV7-8; clone size: -; J gene: TRBJ2-5; D gene: -; CDR3 DNA: TGTGCCACCCATCAGGGGCGATTGAGGGAGACCCAGTACTTC; CDR3 protein: CATHQGRLRETQYF
V gene: TRBV10-3; clone size: -; J gene: TRBJ2-7; D gene: -; CDR3 DNA: TGTGCCATCAGTACGCGCTCCAGCGACGAGCAGTACTTC; CDR3 protein: CAISTRSSDEQYF
V gene: TRBV10-3; clone size: -; J gene: TRBJ1-3; D gene: -; CDR3 DNA: TGTGCCATCAGCGCAGCGGGGGTCCCGAACACCATATATTTT; CDR3 protein: CAISAAGVPNTIYF
V gene: TRBV7-2; clone size: once; J gene: TRBJ1-4; D gene: -; CDR3 DNA: TGTGCCAGCAGCTTAAAAGCAGGGGATAATGAAAAACTGTTTTTT; CDR3 protein: CASSLKAGDNEKLFF
V gene: TRBV28; clone size: -; J gene: TRBJ2-7; D gene: -; CDR3 DNA: TGTGCCAGCGCTTCGAGCGGAAGTTACGAGCAGTACTTC; CDR3 protein: CASASSGSYEQYF
V gene: TRBV11-2; clone size: few; J gene: TRBJ1-1; D gene: TRBD1; CDR3 DNA: TGTGCCAGCAGCCCAAACAGGGGGTCTTTTTTT; CDR3 protein: CASSPNRGSFF
V gene: TRBV6-1; clone size: -; J gene: TRBJ1-3; D gene: -; CDR3 DNA: TGTGCCAGCAGTGAAGCGGCGGGGGGAGGAAACACCATATATTTT; CDR3 protein: CASSEAAGGGNTIYF
V gene: TRBV6-2/TRBV6-3; clone size: -; J gene: TRBJ2-5; D gene: -; CDR3 DNA: TGTGCCAGCAGTCCCCCCGTGGCAGTCAGCCAAGAGACCCAGTACTTC; CDR3 protein: CASSPPVAVSQETQYF
V gene: TRBV19; clone size: once; J gene: TRBJ1-1; D gene: -; CDR3 DNA: TGTGCCAGTAGTATTTTTTCCGGGGAGTTGAACACTGAAGCTTTCTTT; CDR3 protein: CASSIFSGELNTEAFF
V gene: TRBV7-2; clone size: -; J gene: TRBJ2-3; D gene: -; CDR3 DNA: TGTGCCAGCAGCTTGACAGTTAATACGCAGTATTTT; CDR3 protein: CASSLTVNTQYF
V gene: TRBV7-8; clone size: -; J gene: TRBJ2-5; D gene: -; CDR3 DNA: TGTGCCAGCAGCTCAAGGGAGCGCGAGACCCAGTACTTC; CDR3 protein: CASSSRERETQYF
V gene: TRBV20-1; clone size: -; J gene: TRBJ2-1; D gene: -; CDR3 DNA: TGCAGTGCCAAGGGGCAGGGGCAGTTCTTC; CDR3 protein: CSAKGQGQFF
V gene: TRBV4-2; clone size: -; J gene: TRBJ2-3; D gene: -; CDR3 DNA: TGTGCCAGCAGCCGCCTCCCGGGGGATACGCAGTATTTT; CDR3 protein: CASSRLPGDTQYF
V gene: TRBV10-3; clone size: -; J gene: TRBJ2-5; D gene: TRBD2; CDR3 DNA: TGTGCCATATCTCAACCGGCGGGGGTTAAGGAGACCCAGTACTTC; CDR3 protein: CAISQPAGVKETQYF
V gene: TRBV7-2; clone size: -; J gene: TRBJ1-2; D gene: -; CDR3 DNA: TGTGCCAGCAGCATGAACAGGGTCGGTGGCTACACCTTC; CDR3 protein: CASSMNRVGGYTF
V gene: TRBV2; clone size: once; J gene: TRBJ2-3; D gene: -; CDR3 DNA: TGTGCCAGCAGTGAAATGAGTACGCAGTATTTT; CDR3 protein: CASSEMSTQYF
V gene: TRBV24-1; clone size: -; J gene: TRBJ2-3; D gene: TRBD2; CDR3 DNA: TGTGCCACCAGTGATTCCGGAGCGGGGGGGCTGGGAGATACGCAGTATTTT; CDR3 protein: CATSDSGAGGLGDTQYF
V gene: TRBV2; clone size: -; J gene: TRBJ1-5; D gene: -; CDR3 DNA: TGTGCCAGCAGTGGCCCCTCTCAGGGCAATCAGCCCCAGCATTTT; CDR3 protein: CASSGPSQGNQPQHF
V gene: TRBV12-3/TRBV12-4; clone size: -; J gene: TRBJ2-5; D gene: -; CDR3 DNA: TGTGCCAGCAGTCTAAGCGGGACCCAGTACTTC; CDR3 protein: CASSLSGTQYF
V gene: TRBV6-5; clone size: few; J gene: TRBJ2-5; D gene: -; CDR3 DNA: TGTGCCAGCAGGGGGGGTGGGGAGACCCAGTACTTC; CDR3 protein: CASRGGGETQYF
V gene: TRBV2; clone size: -; J gene: TRBJ2-7; D gene: TRBD2; CDR3 DNA: TGTGCCAGCAGCTCCAACGGACTAGCGGGGGTTGGCGAGCAGTACTTC; CDR3 protein: CASSSNGLAGVGEQYF
V gene: TRBV20-1; clone size: -; J gene: TRBJ1-5; D gene: -; CDR3 DNA: TGCAGTGCTAGTAGCTCGGCAGGAGGACAGCCCCAGCATTTT; CDR3 protein: CSASSSAGGQPQHF
V gene: TRBV3-1/TRBV3-2; clone size: -; J gene: TRBJ2-5; D gene: TRBD1; CDR3 DNA: TGTGCCAGCGCCGGGACAGGGGTGGAGACCCAGTACTTC; CDR3 protein: CASAGTGVETQYF
V gene: TRBV13; clone size: -; J gene: TRBJ2-7; D gene: TRBD2; CDR3 DNA: TGTGCCAGCAGCCAGGTAGCGGGGGGGACAACCGAGCAGTACTTC; CDR3 protein: CASSQVAGGTTEQYF
V gene: TRBV5-3; clone size: -; J gene: TRBJ2-5; D gene: -; CDR3 DNA: TGTGCCAGAAGCTTGGTGCGGTGGCCGCACGGGGAGACCCAGTACTTC; CDR3 protein: CARSLVRWPHGETQYF
V gene: TRBV5-1; clone size: -; J gene: TRBJ2-7; D gene: -; CDR3 DNA: TGCGCCAGCAGCTTAGGAGGGTTGAACGAGCAGTACTTC; CDR3 protein: CASSLGGLNEQYF
V gene: TRBV7-6; clone size: -; J gene: TRBJ2-1; D gene: TRBD2; CDR3 DNA: TGTGCCAGCAGCTTAGGGGCTAGCGGGGGGGTCTACAATGAGCAGTTCTTC; CDR3 protein: CASSLGASGGVYNEQFF
V gene: TRBV9; clone size: -; J gene: TRBJ1-6; D gene: -; CDR3 DNA: TGTGCCAGCAGCCCGTCATGGACTGATTCACCCCTCCACTTT; CDR3 protein: CASSPSWTDSPLHF
V gene: TRBV4-3; clone size: -; J gene: TRBJ1-4; D gene: -; CDR3 DNA: TGCGCCAGCAGCCGCCGAACGGTGAATGAAAAACTGTTTTTT; CDR3 protein: CASSRRTVNEKLFF
V gene: TRBV6-5; clone size: -; J gene: TRBJ1-6; D gene: TRBD1; CDR3 DNA: TGTGCCAGCCGCCGCAGGACAGGGGATAATTCACCCCTCCACTTT; CDR3 protein: CASRRRTGDNSPLHF
V gene: TRBV3-1/TRBV3-2; clone size: -; J gene: TRBJ2-3; D gene: -; CDR3 DNA: TGTGCCAGCAGCCGGTTAACTACAGATACGCAGTATTTT; CDR3 protein: CASSRLTTDTQYF
V gene: TRBV5-4; clone size: -; J gene: TRBJ2-7; D gene: TRBD2; CDR3 DNA: TGTGCCAGCAGCTTGGGAGCGGGAGAGCAGTACTTC; CDR3 protein: CASSLGAGEQYF
V gene: TRBV6-2/TRBV6-3; clone size: -; J gene: TRBJ2-7; D gene: TRBD2; CDR3 DNA: TGTGCCAGCAGTTCAGGGACTACCTCTCCCTACGAGCAGTACTTC; CDR3 protein: CASSSGTTSPYEQYF
V gene: TRBV19; clone size: -; J gene: TRBJ2-7; D gene: TRBD2; CDR3 DNA: TGTGCCAGTAGTGCATTACTAGCGGTGGGCGAGCAGTACTTC; CDR3 protein: CASSALLAVGEQYF
V gene: TRBV19; clone size: -; J gene: TRBJ2-5; D gene: TRBD2; CDR3 DNA: TGTGCCACCCAAAAGGGGAGCGGGGGGGAAGAGACCCAGTACTTC; CDR3 protein: CATQKGSGGEETQYF
V gene: TRBV10-2; clone size: -; J gene: TRBJ1-1; D gene: -; CDR3 DNA: TGCGCCAGCAGTGGGGCTATGAACACTGAAGCTTTCTTT; CDR3 protein: CASSGAMNTEAFF
V gene: TRBV27; clone size: -; J gene: TRBJ2-7; D gene: TRBD1; CDR3 DNA: TGTGCCAGTTGGAGACAGGGGACCTACGAGCAGTACTTC; CDR3 protein: CASWRQGTYEQYF
V gene: TRBV6-1; clone size: few; J gene: TRBJ2-1; D gene: -; CDR3 DNA: TGTGCCAGCAGTGACCCCTATCAGGGGTTTACTGGCAATGAGCAGTTCTTC; CDR3 protein: CASSDPYQGFTGNEQFF
V gene: TRBV19; clone size: -; J gene: TRBJ1-4; D gene: TRBD1; CDR3 DNA: TGTGCCAGTAGCACAGGGGTTGCCCACCGTGAAAAACTGTTTTTT; CDR3 protein: CASSTGVAHREKLFF